These 14 T cell receptor beta chains came from one sample sequenced in a study of metastatic and nonmetastatic thyroid tumors. No patient had received any treatment before thyroid surgery. TCRdb re-clonotyped the PCR reads via MiXCR. The sample lists around 65,000 clones, 14% occurring once. The sample was blood. The receptors originated from a male donor with papillary thyroid cancer or a benign thyroid nodule (not recorded which). Some clones in this sample may be carry-over from other donors' samples.

This clone was seen only a few times. One end of the junction does not line up with germline, which may come from a read error. The chain links TRBV6-1 to TRBJ1-2, with D perhaps TRBD1 (5 bases). The CDR3 has 15 residues. Germline loops: CDR1 MNHNS, CDR2 SASEGT. DNA for the CDR3: TGTGCCAGCATTGAAGGGGACGCTACGTGGTATGGCTACACCTTC. It yields the protein CASIEGDATWYGYTF.

There are many counts of this clone. The same CDR3 can be traced to other DNA sequences in this sample. This chain links TRBV2 with TRBJ1-3, with D hard to call. V shed 1 base and J shed 4 bases, with 8 bases lying between them. This CDR3 is 14 amino acids long. Germline assignment: CDR1 SNHLY and CDR2 FYNNEI. The CDR3 sequence: CASSEGTSGNTIYF. CDR3 nucleotides: TGTGCCAGCAGTGAAGGGACTTCCGGAAACACCATATATTTT.

This clone showed up many times. The J gene is TRBJ1-4, the V gene TRBV4-2; 9 bases match TRBD1. Trimming at V came to 6 bases and at J to 7 bases, leaving 12 bases not matched to a gene. CDR3 length: 16 amino acids. Germline CDR1 reads LGHNA; CDR2 reads YNFKEQ. The CDR3 DNA is TGTGCCAGCAGTCGAACAGGGGGCTTTGATAGTGAAAAACTGTTTTTT. Translation gives CASSRTGGFDSEKLFF.

This clone was recorded at least ten times. This rearrangement joins TRBV3-1 to TRBJ2-5; 9 bases are a match to TRBD2. Germline V gives CDR1 LGHDT, CDR2 YNNKEL (reference sequence). CDR3 length: 15 residues. V was pared by 4 bases and J by 6 bases, with 9 bases of the junction left unmatched. The CDR3 protein is CASSPGSGSMKTQYF. CDR3 DNA: TGTGCCAGCAGCCCAGGTAGCGGGAGTATGAAGACCCAGTACTTC.

This clone showed up many times. CDR3 DNA: TGTGCCAGCAGCTTTAGACTAGCGGGAGGCCAATACAATGAGCAGTTCTTC. Encoded protein: CASSFRLAGGQYNEQFF. This chain connects TRBV11-2 to TRBJ2-1; 13 positions match TRBD2. The V and J ends lost 3 bases and 4 bases, in that order; junction bases with no gene match: 6. Per germline, CDR1 SGHAT and CDR2 FQNNGV. This CDR3 has 17 residues.

Details on this clone: Relative to the germline gene, one junction end is altered; a read error may explain this. The chain couples TRBV11-2 to TRBJ2-6, with D maybe TRBD1 (5 bases). The CDR3 runs to 15 residues. Germline CDR1 reads SGHAT; CDR2 reads FQNNGV. The CDR3 protein is CASSLDCSGANVLTF. The CDR3 bases are TGTGCCAGCAGCTTAGACTGCTCTGGGGCCAACGTCCTCACTTTC.

This clone appeared many times. The rearrangement uses TRBV10-1 and TRBJ1-1; D is perhaps TRBD1 (6 bases). The CDR3 is 15 residues long. Trimming removed 2 bases at V and 10 bases at J, with 20 bases between. Germline V CDR1 and CDR2: WNHNN, SYGVQD (reference sequence). The CDR3 loop is CASSESRDTGYVAFF. CDR3 bases: TGCGCCAGCAGTGAGAGCCGGGACACCGGTTATGTAGCTTTCTTT.

This clone was detected ten times or more. V and J are TRBV6-4 and TRBJ1-1, with D maybe TRBD1 (5 bases). V dropped 1 base and J dropped 5 bases, with 8 bases sitting between them. CDR3 length: 13 amino acids. Germline CDR1 is MRHNA and CDR2 is SNTAGT. The CDR3 reads CASSDYGGTEAFF. In DNA, the CDR3 is TGTGCCAGCAGTGACTATGGGGGTACTGAAGCTTTCTTT.

At least ten counts were recorded for this clone. V is TRBV10-1 and J is TRBJ2-7, with D possibly matching TRBD2 (5 bases). The CDR3 has 15 residues. The V gene's germline CDR1 is WNHNN and CDR2 SYGVQD (reference sequence). Trimming removed 2 bases at V and 3 bases at J, with 14 bases between. The CDR3 coding sequence is TGCGCCAGCAGTGAGGAGGTCCTAGCAGACTACGAGCAGTACGTC. This sequence encodes CASSEEVLADYEQYV.

The chain employs TRBV20-1 and TRBJ2-7; 7 bases agree with TRBD1. The CDR3 totals 14 residues. Germline CDR1 is DFQATT and CDR2 is SNEGSKA (reference sequence). CDR3 nucleotide sequence: TGCAGTGCTATCGATACAGGGGAATCCTACGAGCAGTCCGTC. This gives the protein CSAIDTGESYEQSV.

This clone has at least ten counts. This may be a read error, as it is one base from a much larger clone. The V call is TRBV6-5, the J call TRBJ2-1, with D perhaps TRBD1 (5 bases). V gave up 0 bases and J gave up 15 bases, with 12 bases separating them. The CDR3 spans 12 residues. The germline V gene encodes CDR1 MNHEY and CDR2 SVGAGI. DNA for the CDR3: TGTGCCAGCAGTTACTCGACAGAGGTAATGTTCTTC. The encoded protein is CASSYSTEVMFF.

This clone occurred a few times. This rearrangement joins TRBV6-1 to TRBJ2-2; D possibly corresponds to TRBD1 (5 bases). The germline V gene encodes CDR1 MNHNS and CDR2 SASEGT. The CDR3 sequence is 14 residues long. The V end lost 5 bases, the J end lost 6 bases, and 13 bases lay between the germline ends. The CDR3 loop is CASSHYGAAGELFF. The CDR3, as DNA: TGTGCCAGCAGTCATTATGGGGCCGCCGGGGAGCTGTTTTTT.

This clone has just a few counts. Possible read error: a much larger clone is one base away. The chain carries TRBV11-2 and TRBJ2-3, with 8 bases lining up with TRBD1. Germline CDR1 and CDR2: SGHAT and FQNNGV. The CDR3 contains 15 residues. Germline trimming cut 3 bases from V and 6 bases from J; bases unmatched to any gene: 8. CDR3 in DNA: TGTGCCAGCAGCTTTGGACAGGGAAAATGTGATACGCAGTATTTT. Translating gives CASSFGQGKCDTQYF.

This clone was seen many times. The gene calls are TRBV3-1 and TRBJ1-1; 10 nucleotides align to TRBD1. The CDR3 contains 14 residues. The J segment lost 11 bases and the V segment lost 2 bases, leaving 8 bases of the junction unmatched. Per germline, CDR1 LGHDT and CDR2 YNNKEL (reference sequence). The CDR3 sequence is CASSQSGQGVRAFF. The CDR3, as DNA: TGTGCCAGCAGCCAATCCGGACAGGGGGTACGGGCTTTCTTT.